This T cell receptor beta chain is from a study of cytomegalovirus exposure and HLA in healthy donors. Study findings and constraints: At a 0.05 false discovery rate, a later analysis found about 17,000 TCR beta sequences to be associated with HLA alleles. Later work showed greater clonal expansion in HLA-associated TCR beta chains than in equally common others.

This CDR3 contains 13 residues. Trimming cost V 0 bases and J 6 bases, with 9 bases left between them. CDR1 and CDR2 from the germline V gene are SGHRS and YFSETQ. The PCR made use of 60 Vbeta and 13 Jbeta primers. Sequenced by immunoSEQ multiplex PCR; TCRdb stores in-frame clones only, minus some. This sample yields some 160,000 clones, of which 79% are seen a single time; approximately 0.7% belongs to the top ten. On this clone itself: Its antigen is currently unknown.

This TCR derives from a middle-aged woman in good health and CMV-seronegative. Sequenced input: PBMCs. This chain connects TRBV5-1 to TRBJ1-1; D is possibly TRBD1 (6 bases). In nucleotides, the CDR3 is TGCGCCAGCAGCTTGGGGGGGCCCCCTGAAGCTTTCTTT. Translated, it gives CASSLGGPPEAFF.